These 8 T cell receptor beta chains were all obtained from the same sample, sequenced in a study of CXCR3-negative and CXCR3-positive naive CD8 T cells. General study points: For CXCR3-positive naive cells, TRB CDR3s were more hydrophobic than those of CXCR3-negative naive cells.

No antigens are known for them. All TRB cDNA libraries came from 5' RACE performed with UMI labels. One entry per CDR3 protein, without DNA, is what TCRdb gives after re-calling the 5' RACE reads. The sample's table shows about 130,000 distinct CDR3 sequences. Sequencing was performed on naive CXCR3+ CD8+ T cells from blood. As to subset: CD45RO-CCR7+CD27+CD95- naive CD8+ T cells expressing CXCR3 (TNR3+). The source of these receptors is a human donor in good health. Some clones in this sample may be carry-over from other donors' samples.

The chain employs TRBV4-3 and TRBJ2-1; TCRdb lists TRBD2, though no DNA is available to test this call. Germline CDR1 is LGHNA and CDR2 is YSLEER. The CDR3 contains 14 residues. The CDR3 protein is CASSQGRGGNEQFF.

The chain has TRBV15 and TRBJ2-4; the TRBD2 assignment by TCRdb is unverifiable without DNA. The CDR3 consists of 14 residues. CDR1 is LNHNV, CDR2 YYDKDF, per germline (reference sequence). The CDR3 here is CATSTSGTANIQYF. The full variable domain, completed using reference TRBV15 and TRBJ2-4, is DAMVIQNPRYQVTQFGKPVTLSCSQTLNHNVMYWYQQKSSQAPKLLFHYYDKDFNNEADTPDNFQSRRPNTSFCFLDIRSPGLGDTAMYLCATSTSGTANIQYFGAGTRLSVL.

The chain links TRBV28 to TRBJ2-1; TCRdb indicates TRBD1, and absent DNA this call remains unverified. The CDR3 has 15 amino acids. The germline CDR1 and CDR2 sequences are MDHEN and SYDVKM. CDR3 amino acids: CASSFDRDYYNEQFF.

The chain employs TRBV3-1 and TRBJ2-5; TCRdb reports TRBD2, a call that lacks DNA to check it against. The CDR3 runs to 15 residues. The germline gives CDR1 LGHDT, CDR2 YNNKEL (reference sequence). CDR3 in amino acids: CASRRMAGGLETQYF.

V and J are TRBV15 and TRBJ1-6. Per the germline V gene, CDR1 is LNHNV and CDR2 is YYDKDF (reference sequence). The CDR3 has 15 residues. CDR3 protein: CATSRAATSNSPLHF.

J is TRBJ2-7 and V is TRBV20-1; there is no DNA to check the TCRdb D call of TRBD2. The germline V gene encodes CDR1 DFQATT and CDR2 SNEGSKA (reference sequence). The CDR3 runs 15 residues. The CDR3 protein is CSARRTGGNSYEQYF.

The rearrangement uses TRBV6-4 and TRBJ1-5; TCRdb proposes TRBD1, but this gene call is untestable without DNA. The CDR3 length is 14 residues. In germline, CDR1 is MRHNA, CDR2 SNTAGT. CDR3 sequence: CASSEGDSNQPQHF.

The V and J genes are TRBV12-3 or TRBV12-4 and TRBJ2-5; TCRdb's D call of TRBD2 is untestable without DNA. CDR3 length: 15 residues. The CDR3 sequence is CASSRLAGVGETQYF.